This entry features one T cell receptor (beta chain) sequence. The record originates from a study of CD8 T cells in Susac syndrome. A quantity of roughly 0.5 to 1 ug RNA underwent reverse transcription using random hexamers. One entry per CDR3 protein results from TCRdb running MiXCR on the immunoSEQ multiplex PCR reads. The sample consists of some 190,000 distinct CDR3 sequences, approximately 94% of them appearing once. Sequenced sample: CD4+ T cells from PBMCs. This TCR came from a human donor in good health.

The chain's CDR3 is CATSQGQGNEQFF. The CDR3 bases are TGTGCCACCAGCCAGGGACAGGGCAATGAGCAGTTCTTC. The J gene is TRBJ2-1, the V gene TRBV15; 9 bases align to TRBD1. This CDR3 contains 13 residues. The V segment lost 5 bases and the J segment 6 bases; nucleotides outside the gene matches: 2. From germline, CDR1 is LNHNV and CDR2 YYDKDF (reference sequence).